This T cell receptor (beta chain) was profiled in a study of blood T cell repertoires in COVID-19 (dated by TCRdb to the early 2020s). Regarding the research as a whole: Collaborator samples came from the United States, Italy and Spain and covered acute and convalescent phases of COVID-19. The material from the prospective study consisted of cDNA or gDNA derived from T cells, B-cell-depleted T cells, or PBMCs. The sample metadata nearly always contained a de-identified subject ID, COVID-19 status, age in years and sex. Where available, HLA class I and class II types were taken from metadata supplied by the sample provider and were not determined by assay-based typing. The dataset comprised deeply sampled blood TCRbeta repertoires from subjects exposed to, actively infected with, or recovered from COVID-19. Samples came from the ongoing ImmuneRACE study (first 160 participants) plus 1,254 subjects from 6 global collaborators. The repertoires were released in a freely available public database meant as a resource for research on the immune response to SARS-CoV-2.

Remarks on this clone: Its antigen has not been determined. Base qualities are not recorded, but no much larger clone differs from it by a single base.

The immunoSEQ Assay, a bias-controlled multiplex PCR, was used to amplify TCRbeta CDR3 regions from genomic DNA. As for the authors' bioinformatics: Within the assay, amplification of reference gene primers was used to estimate how many nucleated cells each sample contained. To quantify the absolute abundance of each unique TCRbeta CDR3 rearrangement, sequence reads were collapsed and filtered. For each sample, productive Simpson clonality was calculated as the square root of Simpson's diversity index over productive rearrangements. The clones in this table, taken by TCRdb from immuneACCESS, are in-frame only. Not every clone is retained; where verified, under half of the shortfall comes from an unresolved V gene, and the cause of the rest is unknown. V and J calls and clone size follow that table, whereas D and trimming were derived from the DNA. The sample includes tens of thousands of clones, with 78% observed a single time. 35% of the sample lies in the top ten.

The germline V gene encodes CDR1 ENHRY and CDR2 SYGVKD. Trimming removed 2 bases from V and 8 bases from J; the gene matches leave 9 bases unexplained. The CDR3 covers 15 residues, taking in both the cysteine and the phenylalanine. Only the CDR3 part of the read is kept: 45 bases, read in frame from the first base. Collaborating institutions collected whole blood in K2EDTA tubes following their own protocols. Collaborator samples were shipped for TCRbeta analysis as frozen whole blood, isolated PBMCs, or DNA extracted from either sample type. Study-level results and caveats: How much clinical and demographic metadata was included differed by source and by participant, and the metadata was provided uncurated.

The TCR sequence derives from a man aged 80 or over with acute or convalescent COVID-19. Recombination connected TRBV10-3 to TRBJ1-2; TRBD1 matches 9 bases in the middle. The sample comprised peripheral blood. CDR3 region: CAISEPGRQGGGYTF. The sequenced DNA: TGTGCCATCAGTGAGCCGGGACGACAGGGGGGGGGCTACACCTTC.